This T cell receptor beta chain stems from a study of beta chain features in type 1 diabetes. This clone was found a few times. Averaging around 120 mL, one heparinised blood draw was given by each donor. By way of CD45RO/CCR7/CD25/CD127/CD95/CD27, the CD4+ regulatory, stem cell-like memory, central memory and naive cells were sorted. Over 95% purity was reached by all sorted populations. The CDR3 loop spans 14 amino acids. Losses at the gene ends were 4 bases for V and 3 bases for J; bases not matched to a gene: 6. Germline V gene data show CDR1 as SGHRS and CDR2 as YFSETQ. The isolated RNA, all of it, was reverse transcribed, so expressed TCRB transcripts were what got sequenced. Profiled with immunoSEQ multiplex PCR; TCRdb holds only in-frame clones, not every one. The sample shows some 360,000 clones, around a fifth of them seen only once.

The chain couples TRBV5-1 to TRBJ2-7, with 8 bases aligning to TRBD1. Specimen: naive CD4+ T cells from blood. The sequence was collected from a woman under 30 in good health. Here the CDR3 reads CASSPDRGFYEQYF. The CDR3 DNA sequence: TGCGCCAGCAGCCCCGACAGGGGCTTCTACGAGCAGTACTTC.